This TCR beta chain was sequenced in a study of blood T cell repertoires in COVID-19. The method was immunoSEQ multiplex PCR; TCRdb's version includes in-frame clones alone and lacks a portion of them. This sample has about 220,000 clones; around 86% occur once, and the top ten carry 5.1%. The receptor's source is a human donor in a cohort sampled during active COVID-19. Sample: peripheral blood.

The CDR3 DNA is TGTGCCAGCAGTCTTGGGACAGGGAAAACCTACGAGCAGTACTTC. It translates to CASSLGTGKTYEQYF. This chain uses TRBV6-5 with TRBJ2-7; 9 nucleotides align to TRBD1. Trimming took 5 bases from V and 2 from J; bases not matched to a gene: 7. The CDR3 runs to 15 residues. Germline V gene lookup returns CDR1 MNHEY and CDR2 SVGAGI.